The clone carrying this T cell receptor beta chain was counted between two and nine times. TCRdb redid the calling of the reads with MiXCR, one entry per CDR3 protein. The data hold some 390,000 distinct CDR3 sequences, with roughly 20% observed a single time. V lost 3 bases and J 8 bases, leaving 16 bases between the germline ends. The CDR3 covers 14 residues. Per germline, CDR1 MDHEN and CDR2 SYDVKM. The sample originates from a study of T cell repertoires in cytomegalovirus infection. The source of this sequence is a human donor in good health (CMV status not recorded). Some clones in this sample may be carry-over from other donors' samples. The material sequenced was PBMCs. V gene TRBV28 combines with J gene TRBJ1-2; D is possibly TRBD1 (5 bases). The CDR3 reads CASSLLGTLGGYTF. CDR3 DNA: TGTGCCAGCAGTTTGTTGGGGACCCTGGGGGGCTACACCTTC.